This record concerns one TCR beta chain sequence. This clonotype was counted only a few times. The specificity of this receptor is unknown. Base qualities are not at hand, and no much larger clone is one base apart. The germline V gene sets CDR1 to SGDLS and CDR2 to YYNGEE. The CDR3 sequence holds 17 residues, the cysteine and phenylalanine included. The DNA shown is the 51-base CDR3, in frame from base 1. Relative to germline, V is missing 1 base and J is missing 2 bases, with 9 bases of the junction outside any gene match. The sequencer listed for this sample is Illumina NovaSeq 6000. cDNA libraries for TCRalpha and TCRbeta were prepared by 5'RACE using constant-segment primers, with sample barcodes and unique molecular identifiers added. RNA was extracted from every sample with Trizol reagent. Amplification of the libraries took two PCR steps, and the second step added a second sample barcode plus Illumina TruSeq adapters. Sequencing of libraries was performed on an Illumina NovaSeq with 2 x 150 bp paired-end reads. The paper's processing steps were these. Reads were demultiplexed and collapsed into UMI-guided consensus sequences with migec v1.2.7. Using mixcr v2.1.11, UMI consensuses were aligned to TRA and TRB V and J templates and then assembled into clonotypes. Clonotypes were classified as expanded or contracted when called significant by both edgeR and NoisET, with noise models trained on biological replicates. For edgeR calls, a false discovery rate-adjusted p below 0.01 and a log2 fold-change threshold of 1 were applied. As an exploratory analysis of dynamics, PCA with hierarchical clustering was applied to max-normalized trajectories of the 1000 most abundant clonotypes. Separately sequenced CD4+ and CD8+ repertoires were used to assign a CD4 or CD8 phenotype to each responding clone. TCRdb reworked the public reads: Q25 trimming with fastp, MiXCR clone assembly, productive beta chains retained. Identical CDR3 proteins give one entry, which carries the most common genes and DNA. The V and J calls follow TCRdb's processing rather than the paper's. The sample records around 100,000 distinct CDR3 sequences, 11% of which are singletons. Approximately 40% of the sample comes from the top ten.

These data come from a study of T-cell memory formation after mild COVID-19 (dated by TCRdb to 2020 to 2023). A note on the overall study: TCR sequence clusters from the two donors were largely donor specific. In two donors, T-cell clones that expanded and contracted after mild COVID-19 were followed by sequencing TCRalpha and TCRbeta repertoires longitudinally. The cohort comprised two young, previously healthy adult volunteers, one female and one male. What the authors observed across the whole study: Some responding clones were found in pre-infection memory, which suggests that pre-existing cross-reactive memory T cells took part in the SARS-CoV-2 response. Clones that contracted from day 15 to 85 showed balanced CD4/CD8 phenotypes, whereas a second wave of clones that expanded from day 15 to 37 leaned towards CD4+. Contracting CD4+ clones appeared mostly in the CM and EM memory subsets, whereas CD8+ clones were enriched in EMRA. SARS-CoV-2 specificity was not confirmed for the second-wave clones peaking on day 37. Only a couple of mild cases were covered in the study, and larger cohorts including severe cases with pre-infection samples were considered necessary.

Ficoll-Paque density gradient centrifugation was used to isolate PBMCs. The chain couples TRBV9 to TRBJ1-2, with 9 bases matching TRBD1. The sequence derives from a man between 18 and 35 years old who had mild COVID-19 (a few samples of this study predate the infection). The sample titles of this study are shuffled in the database, so cell type and time point are left out; the donor was told from shared clones. Sequencing was performed on PBMCs or a T cell subset sorted from them (not recorded which). The DNA sequence follows: TGTGCCAGCAGCGTAAGGGGACAGGGTTGGGGGAACTATGGCTACACCTTC. This translates into CASSVRGQGWGNYGYTF.